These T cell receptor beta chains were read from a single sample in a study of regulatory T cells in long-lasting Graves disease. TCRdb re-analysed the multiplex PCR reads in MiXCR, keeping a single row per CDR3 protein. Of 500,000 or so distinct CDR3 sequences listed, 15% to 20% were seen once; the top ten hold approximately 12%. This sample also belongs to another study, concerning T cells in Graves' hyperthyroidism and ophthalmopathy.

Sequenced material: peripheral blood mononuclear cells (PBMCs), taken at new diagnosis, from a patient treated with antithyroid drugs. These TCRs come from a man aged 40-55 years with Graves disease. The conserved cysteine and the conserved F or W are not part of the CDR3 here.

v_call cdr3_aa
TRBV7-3 ASSRGTGGGELF
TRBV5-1 ASSLGLAGELGETQY
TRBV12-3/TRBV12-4 ASTTDREQPQH
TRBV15 ATSRDRWDNEQF
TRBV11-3 ASSSGPFTGEQY
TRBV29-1 SVDGLSIPPYSQETQY
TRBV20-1 SARPPSAYEQY
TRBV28 ASSNRASNYGYT
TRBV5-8 ASSRRLAGISTDTQY
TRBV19 ASLRQGSEKLF
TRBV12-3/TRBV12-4 ASSTLDRPGYT
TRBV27 ASSLRGGPNTGELF
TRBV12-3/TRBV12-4 ASQQPGQVGTDTQY
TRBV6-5 ASSSDRRELF
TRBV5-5 ASSFTGNPYEQY
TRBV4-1 ASSRGQGARETQY
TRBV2 ASTEGLAGADEQF
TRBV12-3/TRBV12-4 ASSLRQMNTEAF
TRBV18 ASSPPRPDVAEQY
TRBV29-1 SVERAQSNYGYT
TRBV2 ASSAARLAGGRETQY
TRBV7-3 ASSLAPGTKVNEQF
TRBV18 ASSAQGNEKLF
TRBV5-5 ASSLYRLGQGLYEQY
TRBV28 ASSFLAGVVGETQY
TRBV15 ATSRVKGYGYT
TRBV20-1 SAPDPAGGNEQF
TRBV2 ASSGWSGEQF
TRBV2 ASGAGSREKLF
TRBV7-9 ASSLSGQLYEQY
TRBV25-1 ASSLTVDTGELF
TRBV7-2 ASSLGRSGFRQY
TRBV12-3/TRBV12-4 ASSLGQGSLGEKLF
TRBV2 ASSPWDRGETQY
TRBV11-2 ASSSDWTSGSQSYNEQF
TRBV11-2 ASSDRGRVEGIQY
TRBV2 AGGYANTGELF
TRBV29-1 SVDLDRENGYT
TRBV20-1 SAWDRGYEQY
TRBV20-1 SARDVTGEAYQQF
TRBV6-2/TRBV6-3 ASRQPGQGVYEQY
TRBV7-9 ASSFAGGPYEQY
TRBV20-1 SALEGNPNTEAF
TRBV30 AWSVRTAMGGYT
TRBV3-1 ASSETGQGNYGYT
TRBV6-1 ASRGIGLAGTSGEQY
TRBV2 ASRGLLRPSGGADTQY
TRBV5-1 ASSLPGVYYEQY
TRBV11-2 ASSSTGEVTQY
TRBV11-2 ASSSRTSGLFDNEQF
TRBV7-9 ASSLLISEAF
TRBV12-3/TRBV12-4 ASSLLVVNQPQH
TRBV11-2 ASSSWTSGTLPTQF
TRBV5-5 ASGRREETQY
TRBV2 ASSGRAANGYT